The 4 T cell receptor beta chains below all came from one sample that was sequenced in a study of blood T cell repertoires in COVID-19. TCRdb keeps only in-frame clones here, not all; method: immunoSEQ multiplex PCR. The sample lists about 400,000 clones; about nine tenths were seen once. The specimen sequenced was peripheral blood. The receptors stem from a woman aged 25 to 39 with active or convalescent COVID-19.

Only one count was recorded for this clone. The chain combines TRBV5-4 with TRBJ2-7; 9 nucleotides align to TRBD1. Germline CDR1 and CDR2: SGHNT and YYREEE (reference sequence). Trimming took 2 bases from V and 3 from J; bases not matched to a gene: 12. CDR3 length: 17 residues. For the CDR3, the DNA is TGTGCCAGCAGCTTTCGGATCGGGACAGGGTCCTTCTACGAGCAGTACTTC. Protein: CASSFRIGTGSFYEQYF.

The V call is TRBV19, the J call TRBJ1-2; D gene unclear. CDR3 length equals 11 residues. The germline V gene encodes CDR1 LNHDA and CDR2 SQIVND (reference sequence). V lost 1 base and J 8 bases, leaving 5 bases between the germline ends. CDR3 loop: CASSIGAGYTF. The CDR3 DNA sequence: TGTGCCAGTAGTATAGGGGCCGGCTACACCTTC.

This sequence joins TRBV18 and TRBJ1-3; 8 bases line up with TRBD1. The ends lost 4 bases at V and 4 bases at J; junction bases unmatched: 3. The CDR3 runs to 14 residues. CDR1 is KGHSH, CDR2 LQKENI, per germline. The DNA for the CDR3 is TGTGCCAGCTCACAACAGGGGGAAGGAAACACCATATATTTT. Amino acids: CASSQQGEGNTIYF. The full variable domain, completed using reference TRBV18 and TRBJ1-3, is NAGVMQNPRHLVRRRGQEARLRCSPMKGHSHVYWYRQLPEEGLKFMVYLQKENIIDESGMPKERFSAEFPKEGPSILRIQQVVRGDSAAYFCASSQQGEGNTIYFGEGSWLTVV.

The chain uses TRBV4-1 and TRBJ1-3; no firm D call. V was trimmed by 0 bases and J by 3 bases, leaving 15 bases between them. Germline values: CDR1 MGHRA, CDR2 YSYEKL. The CDR3 extends over 17 amino acids. The CDR3 region has the DNA TGCGCCAGCAGCCAAGATGGAGCGGGGATTCTTGGAAACACCATATATTTT. It yields the protein CASSQDGAGILGNTIYF.